Sequencing of this TCR beta chain was carried out in a study of T-cell reconstitution after alpha-beta-depleted transplantation in children. This clonotype was recorded at least ten times. Trimming stripped 3 bases from V and 6 bases from J, with 11 bases between. The length of the CDR3 is 13 residues. Germline V lookup: CDR1 SQVTM, CDR2 ANQGSEA. During its preparation, the TCRbeta library received unique molecular identifiers. TCRdb re-analysed the PCR reads in MiXCR, keeping a single row per CDR3 protein. The profile covers 490,000 or so distinct CDR3 sequences, with around 13% appearing a single time and about 6% taken by the ten largest.

V usage is TRBV29-1 and J usage is TRBJ1-4; no reliable D call. Sequencing used PBMCs from the stem cell graft donor, obtained from the stem cell graft. The clonotype comes from a human donor who donated a stem cell graft to a child with combined immunodeficiency. Written as DNA, the CDR3 is TGCAGCGTTGAGGCGGGCGGGGATGAAAAACTGTTTTTT. As protein: CSVEAGGDEKLFF.